Included here is one TCR beta chain sequence, with context. The sample is drawn from a study of T-cell memory formation after mild COVID-19. TCRdb reanalysed the 5' RACE reads using MiXCR and keeps one entry per CDR3 protein. The table records about 270,000 distinct CDR3 sequences, around 15% of them present only once. Between the trimmed V and J ends, which lost 4 bases and 1 base, there was a span of 16 bases. This CDR3 is built from 16 residues. Germline loops: CDR1 SGHRS, CDR2 YFSETQ. This chain joins TRBV5-1 and TRBJ2-3; a possible D gene is TRBD2 (6 bases). Sequencing was done on a sample of PBMCs or a T cell subset sorted from them (not recorded which). The TCR sequence derives from a man aged 18 to 30 who had mild COVID-19 (a few samples of this study predate the infection). Cell type and time point are not known. This chain's CDR3 is CASSPLPGTGTDTQYF. The CDR3 region has the DNA TGCGCCAGCAGCCCGCTACCCGGGACTGGCACAGATACGCAGTATTTT.